This T cell receptor (beta chain) was profiled in a study of beta chain features in type 1 diabetes. Turning to the study itself: The samples had 100 million to 140 million sorted cells examined in all.

This clone appeared a few times. What it binds is not known. General study results and limits: Researchers caution that PCR might favor shorter templates, equally among patients and controls.

Investigators reverse transcribed all isolated RNA, so they sequenced expressed TCRB transcripts. TCRdb keeps only in-frame clones here, not all; method: immunoSEQ multiplex PCR. The sample lists 900,000 or so clones; roughly 17% were seen once. Germline assignment: CDR1 SGDLS and CDR2 YYNGEE. The V end was cut by 4 bases, the J end by 1 base, with 8 bases between. CDR3 length equals 13 residues. The sample taken for sequencing was naive CD4+ T cells from blood. The chain carries TRBV9 and TRBJ1-1, with D hard to call. This sequence originates from a woman aged 18-29 years in good health. CDR3 amino acids: CASSLSPNTEAFF. DNA of the CDR3: TGTGCCAGCAGCCTGTCCCCGAACACTGAAGCTTTCTTT.